These T cell receptor beta chains were read from a single sample in a study of T cell responses to AZD1222 COVID-19 vaccine. Sequencing was performed with immunoSEQ multiplex PCR; in TCRdb, only in-frame clones are kept and a portion is missing. This sample has some 140,000 clones, with 70% to 90% found just once. The material was peripheral blood, obtained 28 days after the second dose of the MenACWY control vaccine. The origin of the receptors is an adult who received the MenACWY meningococcal vaccine as a control. The CDR3 runs from the conserved cysteine through the conserved F or W. A D gene is named only where the DNA matches it firmly. For some rows the clone size is stated as once, few or many, or as a class when expanded; others skip it.

V: TRBV12-3/TRBV12-4; D: .; J: TRBJ1-6; size: .; DNA: TGTGCCAGCAGTTTCCGGGACCGATCACCCCTCCACTTT; CDR3: CASSFRDRSPLHF
V: TRBV3-1/TRBV3-2; D: .; J: TRBJ1-1; size: .; DNA: TGTGCCAGCAGCCAAGAATTAAAGGCTTTCTTT; CDR3: CASSQELKAFF
V: TRBV5-6; D: TRBD1; J: TRBJ1-4; size: once; DNA: TGTGCCAGCACGACTTGGACAGGGGGAGGTGAAAAACTGTTTTTT; CDR3: CASTTWTGGGEKLFF
V: TRBV24-1; D: .; J: TRBJ1-4; size: .; DNA: TGTGCCACCACAGGAGTCCTCTTGACAGCGCGGGATGAAAAACTGTTTTTT; CDR3: CATTGVLLTARDEKLFF
V: TRBV9; D: .; J: TRBJ2-7; size: .; DNA: TGTGCCAGCAGCGTGTCCGGGAGCCTCGACTACGAGCAGTACTTC; CDR3: CASSVSGSLDYEQYF
V: TRBV5-1; D: TRBD2; J: TRBJ2-1; size: once; DNA: TGCGCCAGCAGCTTGTGGGCTAGCGGGGGGGCGTTTAATGAGCAGTTCTTC; CDR3: CASSLWASGGAFNEQFF
V: TRBV27; D: .; J: TRBJ1-5; size: .; DNA: TGTGCCAGCAGCACGGGAAGCTTAAAGCCCCAGCATTTT; CDR3: CASSTGSLKPQHF
V: TRBV19; D: .; J: TRBJ2-5; size: .; DNA: TGTGCCAGTAGTTGGCAGGGAGTGCAAGAGACCCAGTACTTC; CDR3: CASSWQGVQETQYF
V: TRBV11-2; D: TRBD2; J: TRBJ2-5; size: once; DNA: TGTGCCAGCAGCTTATACCAGCGGGAGGGCGATGAGACCCAGTACTTC; CDR3: CASSLYQREGDETQYF
V: TRBV6-5; D: .; J: TRBJ1-6; size: .; DNA: TGTGCCAGCAAGTACCGGGACCGGTATTCACCCCTCCACTTT; CDR3: CASKYRDRYSPLHF
V: TRBV7-8; D: .; J: TRBJ1-2; size: .; DNA: TGTGCCAGCAGCCTCCGACAGGACAATAACTATGGCTACACCTTC; CDR3: CASSLRQDNNYGYTF
V: TRBV18; D: TRBD1; J: TRBJ1-3; size: .; DNA: TGTGCCAGCTCACCGTCGGGACAGGGGGCGACCATATATTTT; CDR3: CASSPSGQGATIYF
V: TRBV30; D: TRBD1; J: TRBJ2-7; size: .; DNA: TGTGCCTGGAGTCGGGACAGGGACGAGCAGTACTTC; CDR3: CAWSRDRDEQYF
V: TRBV3-1/TRBV3-2; D: .; J: TRBJ2-2; size: .; DNA: TGTGCCAGCAGCCAATCCTACCGGGCCGCGCCCGGGGAGCTGTTTTTT; CDR3: CASSQSYRAAPGELFF
V: TRBV5-4; D: TRBD1; J: TRBJ2-7; size: .; DNA: TGTGCCAGCAGCCCCACAGGGGGTAGAGGCGACGAGCAGTACTTC; CDR3: CASSPTGGRGDEQYF
V: TRBV19; D: .; J: TRBJ1-6; size: few; DNA: TGTGCCAGTAGTATAGAGCGCTCACCCCTCCACTTT; CDR3: CASSIERSPLHF
V: TRBV2; D: .; J: TRBJ2-5; size: .; DNA: TGTGCCAGCACTATAACAGGCAAAGAGACCCAGTACTTC; CDR3: CASTITGKETQYF
V: TRBV3-1/TRBV3-2; D: .; J: TRBJ2-7; size: few; DNA: TGTGCCAGCAGCCAAGGTCCAGGGCAAAAGTACTTC; CDR3: CASSQGPGQKYF
V: TRBV6-5; D: TRBD1; J: TRBJ1-1; size: .; DNA: TGTGCCCTTCAGGGGGCTCGGAACACTGAAGCTTTCTTT; CDR3: CALQGARNTEAFF
V: TRBV11-3; D: .; J: TRBJ2-7; size: .; DNA: TGTGCCAGCAGCTTAGATTCGGGGGCTAGCGAGCAGTACTTC; CDR3: CASSLDSGASEQYF
V: TRBV6-1; D: .; J: TRBJ1-6; size: .; DNA: TGTGCCAGCAGTGAAGCGCCCAGCCCCCTCCACTTT; CDR3: CASSEAPSPLHF
V: TRBV7-9; D: .; J: TRBJ2-3; size: .; DNA: TGTGCCAGCAGCTTAGTCGACACAGATACGCAGTATTTT; CDR3: CASSLVDTDTQYF